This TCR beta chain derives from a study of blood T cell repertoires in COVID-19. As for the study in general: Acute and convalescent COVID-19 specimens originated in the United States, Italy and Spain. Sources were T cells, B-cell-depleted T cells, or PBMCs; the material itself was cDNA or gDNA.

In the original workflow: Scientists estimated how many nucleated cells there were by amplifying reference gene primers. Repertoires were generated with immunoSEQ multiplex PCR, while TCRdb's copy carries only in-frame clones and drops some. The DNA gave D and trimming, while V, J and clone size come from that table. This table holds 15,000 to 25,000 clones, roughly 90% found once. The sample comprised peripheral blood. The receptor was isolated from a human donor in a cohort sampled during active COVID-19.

The CDR3 DNA reads as TGTGCCTGGAGTGCGAACGGGAGAGAGACCCAGTACTTC. It yields the protein CAWSANGRETQYF. The rearrangement uses TRBV30 and TRBJ2-5, with D perhaps TRBD2 (6 bases). V was pared by 1 base and J by 4 bases, with 10 bases between. Germline values: CDR1 GTSNPN, CDR2 SVGIG (reference sequence). The CDR3 consists of 13 residues.